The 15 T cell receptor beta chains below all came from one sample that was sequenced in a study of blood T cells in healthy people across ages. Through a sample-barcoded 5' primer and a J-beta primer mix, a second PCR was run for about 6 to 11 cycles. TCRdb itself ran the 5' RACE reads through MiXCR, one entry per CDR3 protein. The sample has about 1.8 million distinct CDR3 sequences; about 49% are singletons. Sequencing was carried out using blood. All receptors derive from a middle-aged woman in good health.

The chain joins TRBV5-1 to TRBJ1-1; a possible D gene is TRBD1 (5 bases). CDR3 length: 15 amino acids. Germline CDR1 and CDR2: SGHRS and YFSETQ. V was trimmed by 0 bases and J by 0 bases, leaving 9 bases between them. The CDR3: CASSLDSGLNTEAFF. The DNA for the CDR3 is TGCGCCAGCAGCTTGGATTCAGGGCTGAACACTGAAGCTTTCTTT.

The CDR3 sequence: CASSLTGTGHGGYTF. The CDR3, as DNA: TGTGCCAGCAGCTTGACCGGGACAGGGCACGGCGGCTACACCTTC. The chain is built from TRBV7-9 and TRBJ1-2, with 9 bases lining up with TRBD1. V was pared by 3 bases and J by 8 bases, with 10 bases of the junction left unmatched. CDR3 length: 15 residues. Germline values: CDR1 SEHNR, CDR2 FQNEAQ (reference sequence).

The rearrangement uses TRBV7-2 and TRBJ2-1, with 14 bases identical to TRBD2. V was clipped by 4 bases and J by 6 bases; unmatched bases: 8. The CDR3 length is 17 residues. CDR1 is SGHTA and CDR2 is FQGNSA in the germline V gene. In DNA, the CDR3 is TGTGCCAGCAGCTGGCCGGGACTAGCGGGGGCCTCCAATGAGCAGTTCTTC. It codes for CASSWPGLAGASNEQFF.

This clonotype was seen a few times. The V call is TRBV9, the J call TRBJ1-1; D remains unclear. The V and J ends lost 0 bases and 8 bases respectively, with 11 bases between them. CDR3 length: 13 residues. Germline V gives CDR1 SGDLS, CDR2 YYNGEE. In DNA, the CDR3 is TGTGCCAGCAGCGTAGTCTCGGGAGCCGAAGCTTTCTTT. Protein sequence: CASSVVSGAEAFF.

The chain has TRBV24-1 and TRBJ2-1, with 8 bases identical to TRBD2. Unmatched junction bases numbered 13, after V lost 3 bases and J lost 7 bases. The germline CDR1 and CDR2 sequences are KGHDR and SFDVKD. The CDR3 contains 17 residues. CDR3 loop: CATSDPWRSGGQNEQFF. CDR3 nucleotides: TGTGCCACCAGTGATCCTTGGCGTTCGGGGGGGCAAAATGAGCAGTTCTTC.

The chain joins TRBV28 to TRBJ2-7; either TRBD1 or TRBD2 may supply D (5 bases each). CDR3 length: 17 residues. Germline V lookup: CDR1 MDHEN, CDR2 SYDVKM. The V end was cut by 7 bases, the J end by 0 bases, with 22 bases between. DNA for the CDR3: TGTGCCAGCACCCCTCCCTCCGGGACGCAAAGCTCCTACGAGCAGTACTTC. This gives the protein CASTPPSGTQSSYEQYF. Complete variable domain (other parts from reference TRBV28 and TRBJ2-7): DVKVTQSSRYLVKRTGEKVFLECVQDMDHENMFWYRQDPGLGLRLIYFSYDVKMKEKGDIPEGYSVSREKKERFSLILESASTNQTSMYLCASTPPSGTQSSYEQYFGPGTRLTVT.

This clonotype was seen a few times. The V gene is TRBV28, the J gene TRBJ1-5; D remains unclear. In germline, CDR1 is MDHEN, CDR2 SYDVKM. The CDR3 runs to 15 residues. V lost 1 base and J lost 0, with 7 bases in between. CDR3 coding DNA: TGTGCCAGCAGTTTATATGGGAATAGCAATCAGCCCCAGCATTTT. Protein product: CASSLYGNSNQPQHF. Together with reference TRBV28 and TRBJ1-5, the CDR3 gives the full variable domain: DVKVTQSSRYLVKRTGEKVFLECVQDMDHENMFWYRQDPGLGLRLIYFSYDVKMKEKGDIPEGYSVSREKKERFSLILESASTNQTSMYLCASSLYGNSNQPQHFGDGTRLSIL.

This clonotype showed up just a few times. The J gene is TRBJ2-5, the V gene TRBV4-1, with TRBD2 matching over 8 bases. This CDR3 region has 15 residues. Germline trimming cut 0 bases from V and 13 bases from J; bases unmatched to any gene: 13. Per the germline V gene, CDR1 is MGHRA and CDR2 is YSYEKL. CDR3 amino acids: CASSQDGGGPRLMYF. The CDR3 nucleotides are TGCGCCAGCAGCCAAGATGGCGGGGGGCCGAGGTTGATGTACTTC.

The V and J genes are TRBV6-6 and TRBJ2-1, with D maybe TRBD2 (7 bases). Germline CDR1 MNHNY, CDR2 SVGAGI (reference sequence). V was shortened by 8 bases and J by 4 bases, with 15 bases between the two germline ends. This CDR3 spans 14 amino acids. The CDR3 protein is CASRREGGYNEQFF. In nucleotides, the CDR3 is TGTGCCAGCCGTCGAGAGGGGGGGTACAATGAGCAGTTCTTC.

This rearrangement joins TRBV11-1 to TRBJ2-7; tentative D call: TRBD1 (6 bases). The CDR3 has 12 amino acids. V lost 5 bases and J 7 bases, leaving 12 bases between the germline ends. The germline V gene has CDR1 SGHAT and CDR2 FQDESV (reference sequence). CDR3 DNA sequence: TGTGCCAGCAGCCAGGACAGTAAGGAGCAGTACTTC. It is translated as CASSQDSKEQYF.

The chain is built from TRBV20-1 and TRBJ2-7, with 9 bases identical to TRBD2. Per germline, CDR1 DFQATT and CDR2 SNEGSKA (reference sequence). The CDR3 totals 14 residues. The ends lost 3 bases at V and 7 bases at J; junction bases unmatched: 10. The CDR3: CSARSLAGHREQYF. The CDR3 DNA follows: TGCAGTGCTAGGTCACTAGCGGGTCACCGGGAGCAGTACTTC.

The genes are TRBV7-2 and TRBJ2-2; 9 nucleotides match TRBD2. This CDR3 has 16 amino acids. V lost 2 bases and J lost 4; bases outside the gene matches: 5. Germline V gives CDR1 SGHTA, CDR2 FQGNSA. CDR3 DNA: TGTGCCAGCAGCTTAAGGGCGGGGGGGCCCACCGGGGAGCTGTTTTTT. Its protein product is CASSLRAGGPTGELFF.

As DNA, the CDR3 is TGCGCCAGCAGCTTGGGGACAGGGGCTCCGGTTACAGATACGCAGTATTTT. Translation gives CASSLGTGAPVTDTQYF. The chain combines TRBV5-1 with TRBJ2-3; the match to TRBD1 covers 9 bases. The germline V gene has CDR1 SGHRS and CDR2 YFSETQ. The CDR3 runs to 17 residues. Unmatched junction bases numbered 8, after V lost 0 bases and J lost 3 bases.

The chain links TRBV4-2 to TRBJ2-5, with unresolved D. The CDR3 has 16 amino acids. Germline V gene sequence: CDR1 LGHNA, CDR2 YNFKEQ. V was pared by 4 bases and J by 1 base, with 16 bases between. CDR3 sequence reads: CASSRETGRTQETQYF. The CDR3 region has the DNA TGTGCCAGCAGCCGAGAAACTGGTCGGACCCAAGAGACCCAGTACTTC.

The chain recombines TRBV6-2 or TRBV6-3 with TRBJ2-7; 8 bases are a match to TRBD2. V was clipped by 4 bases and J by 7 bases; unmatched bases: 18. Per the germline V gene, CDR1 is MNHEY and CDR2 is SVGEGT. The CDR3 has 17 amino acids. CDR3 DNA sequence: TGTGCCAGCAGTTCCCCCATGCCTAGTGCGGGGGGAAATGAGCAGTACTTC. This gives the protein CASSSPMPSAGGNEQYF.